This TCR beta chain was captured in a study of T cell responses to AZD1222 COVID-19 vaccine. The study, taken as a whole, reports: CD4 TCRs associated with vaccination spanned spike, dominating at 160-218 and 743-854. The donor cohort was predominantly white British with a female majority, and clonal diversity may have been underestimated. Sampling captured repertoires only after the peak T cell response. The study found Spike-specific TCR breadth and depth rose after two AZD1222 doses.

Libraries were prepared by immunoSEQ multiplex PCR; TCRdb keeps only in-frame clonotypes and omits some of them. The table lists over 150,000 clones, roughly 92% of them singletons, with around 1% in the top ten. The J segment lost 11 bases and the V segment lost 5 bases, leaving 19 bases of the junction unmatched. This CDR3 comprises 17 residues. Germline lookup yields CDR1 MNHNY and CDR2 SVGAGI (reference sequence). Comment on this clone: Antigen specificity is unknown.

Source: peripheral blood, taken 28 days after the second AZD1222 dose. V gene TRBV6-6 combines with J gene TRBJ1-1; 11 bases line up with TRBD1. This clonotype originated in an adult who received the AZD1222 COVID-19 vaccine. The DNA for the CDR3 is TGTGCCAGCAGTCAGCCAAGGACAGGGGGCCCATCCGGCTCCGCTTTCTTT. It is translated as CASSQPRTGGPSGSAFF.